The clone carrying this T cell receptor beta chain came up a few times. Expressed TCRB transcripts got sequenced, as all isolated RNA was reverse transcribed. Naive, central memory and regulatory T cell samples averaged around 3.3 million reads. The protocol was immunoSEQ multiplex PCR, while the TCRdb copy is restricted to in-frame clones and leaves out a portion. The repertoire consists of 810,000 or so clones, with roughly a sixth occurring once and the leading ten covering around 0.02%. This sample stems from a study of beta chain features in type 1 diabetes. The J segment lost 8 bases and the V segment lost 5 bases, leaving 12 bases of the junction unmatched. CDR1 and CDR2 (germline): SGHVS, FNYEAQ. The CDR3 consists of 15 residues.

The sequence came from a woman aged 18 to 35 in good health. The chain employs TRBV7-6 and TRBJ1-2; 9 nucleotides align to TRBD1. The sample was naive CD4+ T cells from blood. The CDR3 region has the DNA TGTGCCAGCAGCAGGGGACAGGGTGGAGCGTGGGGCTACACCTTC. Protein sequence: CASSRGQGGAWGYTF.